The 31 T cell receptor beta chains below come from one sample, sequenced in a study of blood T cell repertoires in COVID-19 (dated by TCRdb to about 2020). The library relied on the immunoSEQ multiplex PCR assay. Held by TCRdb, this immuneACCESS table contains in-frame sequences only and omits some clones. Under half of the omission traces to an unresolved V gene where checked; the cause of the rest is unknown. The sample includes 200,000 to 250,000 clones, with roughly 84% observed a single time. Of the sample, about a sixth is held by the ten largest clones. Sequencing was performed on peripheral blood. All receptors derive from a woman aged 80 or older with active or convalescent COVID-19.

The chain links TRBV19 to TRBJ2-7; 7 bases match TRBD1. The CDR3 covers 13 residues. Losses at the gene ends were 8 bases for V and 6 bases for J; bases not matched to a gene: 10. CDR1 and CDR2 from the germline V gene are LNHDA and SQIVND (reference sequence). The CDR3 DNA follows: TGTGCCAGTGGAACGACCCGGGACAGCGAGCAGTACTTC. Protein product: CASGTTRDSEQYF.

This chain connects TRBV2 to TRBJ1-2; D gene ambiguous. The V and J ends lost 5 bases and 5 bases respectively, with 15 bases between them. Germline V gene sequence: CDR1 SNHLY, CDR2 FYNNEI. This CDR3 has 14 amino acids. The CDR3 spells CASSPVRREYGYTF. The CDR3 DNA sequence: TGTGCCAGCAGTCCCGTTCGGAGGGAGTATGGCTACACCTTC.

This sequence joins TRBV28 and TRBJ2-3; D remains unclear. Germline CDR1 reads MDHEN; CDR2 reads SYDVKM. CDR3 length: 16 amino acids. V lost 7 bases and J 2 bases, leaving 19 bases between the germline ends. The CDR3 is CASTSRSVFITDTQYF. The CDR3, as DNA: TGTGCCAGCACATCGAGGTCGGTTTTTATCACAGATACGCAGTATTTT.

The chain joins TRBV7-2 to TRBJ2-1; D is possibly TRBD1 (6 bases). The CDR3 sequence is 14 residues long. V shed 11 bases and J shed 9 bases, with 23 bases lying between them. Germline V CDR1 and CDR2: SGHTA, FQGNSA. The CDR3 loop reads CADKGEAVMGEQFF. CDR3 in DNA: TGTGCCGATAAGGGGGAAGCGGTCATGGGTGAGCAGTTCTTC.

This chain links TRBV5-1 with TRBJ2-4, with TRBD2 as a possible D gene (6 bases). Germline V CDR1 and CDR2: SGHRS, YFSETQ. Trimming removed 5 bases from V and 0 bases from J, with 12 bases in between. The length of the CDR3 is 15 residues. The CDR3 is CASRDRERAKNIQYF. CDR3 nucleotides: TGCGCCAGCAGGGACCGGGAGAGAGCCAAAAACATTCAGTACTTC.

The J gene is TRBJ2-3, the V gene TRBV7-3; D gene ambiguous. CDR1 SGHTA and CDR2 FQGTGA come from the germline V gene. V gave up 0 bases and J gave up 0 bases, with 13 bases separating them. The CDR3 has 17 amino acids. This chain's CDR3 is CASSLTMRTSSTDTQYF. CDR3 coding DNA: TGTGCCAGCAGCTTAACGATGCGAACCTCTAGCACAGATACGCAGTATTTT. The full variable domain, in which reference TRBV7-3 and TRBJ2-3 provide the parts outside the CDR3, is GAGVSQTPSNKVTEKGKYVELRCDPISGHTALYWYRQSLGQGPEFLIYFQGTGAADDSGLPNDRFFAVRPEGSVSTLKIQRTERGDSAVYLCASSLTMRTSSTDTQYFGPGTRLTVL.

This clone was seen only once. This chain links TRBV6-6 with TRBJ1-1, with no clear D. CDR1 and CDR2 from the germline V gene are MNHNY and SVGAGI (reference sequence). Trimming pared 8 bases from V and 0 bases from J, leaving 13 bases between. This CDR3 region has 14 residues. The CDR3 DNA sequence: TGTGCCAGCTCCTGGGGAGGAATGAACACTGAAGCTTTCTTT. Translating gives CASSWGGMNTEAFF.

This CDR3 is CASSSTSGGIYNEQFF. The CDR3, as DNA: TGTGCCAGCAGTTCGACTAGCGGGGGGATATACAATGAGCAGTTCTTC. The rearrangement links TRBV28 to TRBJ2-1, with 13 bases matching TRBD2. This CDR3 has 16 residues. Germline V gene sequence: CDR1 MDHEN, CDR2 SYDVKM. V trimming: 4 bases; J trimming: 4 bases; junction bases outside the gene matches: 4. Looking up the rest from reference TRBV28 and TRBJ2-1 gives the full variable domain: DVKVTQSSRYLVKRTGEKVFLECVQDMDHENMFWYRQDPGLGLRLIYFSYDVKMKEKGDIPEGYSVSREKKERFSLILESASTNQTSMYLCASSSTSGGIYNEQFFGPGTRLTVL.

V is TRBV2 and J is TRBJ1-4; a weak D match, TRBD1 (5 bases). Trimming shortened V by 5 bases and J by 8 bases, and 12 bases separated the two germline ends. Per the germline V gene, CDR1 is SNHLY and CDR2 is FYNNEI. The CDR3 extends over 13 amino acids. CDR3 amino acids: CASSPGYGEKLFF. CDR3 sequence (DNA): TGTGCCAGCAGTCCAGGGTACGGGGAAAAACTGTTTTTT.

The chain combines TRBV5-1 with TRBJ1-1, with 9 bases aligning to TRBD1. The CDR3 sequence is 16 residues long. With V trimmed by 2 bases and J by 0 bases, 5 bases remained unmatched. Germline V gene lookup returns CDR1 SGHRS and CDR2 YFSETQ. CDR3 in amino acids: CASSFFGTGLNTEAFF. The CDR3 DNA reads TGCGCCAGCAGCTTTTTTGGGACAGGGTTGAACACTGAAGCTTTCTTT. Drawing the rest from reference TRBV5-1 and TRBJ1-1, the complete variable domain is KAGVTQTPRYLIKTRGQQVTLSCSPISGHRSVSWYQQTPGQGLQFLFEYFSETQRNKGNFPGRFSGRQFSNSRSEMNVSTLELGDSALYLCASSFFGTGLNTEAFFGQGTRLTVV.

V usage is TRBV3-1 (or the pseudogene TRBV3-2) and J usage is TRBJ2-7, with TRBD2 matching over 7 bases. Germline V CDR1 and CDR2: LGHDT, YNNKEL (reference sequence). This CDR3 has 17 amino acids. The junction had 9 bases not matched to a gene; V was cut back by 1 base and J by 0 bases. The CDR3 bases are TGTGCCAGCAGCCAAGGTGGGTCGGGGAGGGTCTCCTACGAGCAGTACTTC. Protein: CASSQGGSGRVSYEQYF.

The rearrangement links TRBV5-1 to TRBJ2-3, with 7 bases lining up with TRBD2. The CDR3 is made up of 15 amino acids. Germline lookup yields CDR1 SGHRS and CDR2 YFSETQ. With V trimmed by 2 bases and J by 3 bases, 6 bases remained unmatched. In nucleotides, the CDR3 is TGCGCCAGCAGCTTAGCGGGGCCGAGAACAGATACGCAGTATTTT. It specifies CASSLAGPRTDTQYF.

This clone showed up just a few times. This chain links TRBV7-6 with TRBJ2-3, with 11 bases lining up with TRBD2. CDR1 and CDR2 (germline): SGHVS, FNYEAQ. Trimming took 4 bases from V and 6 from J; bases not matched to a gene: 6. This CDR3 is built from 15 residues. In DNA, the CDR3 is TGTGCCAGCAGCTCGTACGGGACTAGCGGCGATACGCAGTATTTT. It translates to CASSSYGTSGDTQYF.

The chain employs TRBV4-2 and TRBJ1-1; D might be TRBD1 (5 bases). The CDR3 loop spans 16 amino acids. Germline assignment: CDR1 LGHNA and CDR2 YNFKEQ. The ends were cut back, 0 bases at V and 1 base at J, with 12 bases in the middle. CDR3 sequence reads: CASSQDGGVGNTEAFF. The CDR3 region has the DNA TGTGCCAGCAGCCAAGATGGGGGGGTCGGGAACACTGAAGCTTTCTTT.

The chain carries TRBV6-5 and TRBJ1-4; 9 bases are shared with TRBD1. V lost 5 bases and J lost 6; bases outside the gene matches: 4. The CDR3 contains 14 residues. Germline V gene sequence: CDR1 MNHEY, CDR2 SVGAGI. CDR3 nucleotide sequence: TGTGCCAGCAGTCGGGACAGGGCGGATGAAAAACTGTTTTTT. It translates to CASSRDRADEKLFF.

The J gene is TRBJ2-7, the V gene TRBV4-2, with D possibly TRBD2 on 7 matching bases. The CDR3 length is 17 residues. V shed 4 bases and J shed 4 bases, with 23 bases lying between them. The V gene's germline CDR1 is LGHNA and CDR2 YNFKEQ. The CDR3 protein is CASSPPGAGETSYEQYF. Here the CDR3 DNA reads TGTGCCAGCAGCCCCCCGGGGGCGGGAGAAACGTCGTACGAGCAGTACTTC.

Only one count was recorded for this clone. The chain uses TRBV6-5 and TRBJ1-2, with D perhaps matching TRBD1 (6 bases). Trimming stripped 2 bases from V and 10 bases from J, with 17 bases between. Germline V lookup: CDR1 MNHEY, CDR2 SVGAGI. This CDR3 contains 14 residues. The CDR3 here is CASSYTGPPNAYTF. In DNA, the CDR3 is TGTGCCAGCAGTTACACAGGGCCCCCCAATGCCTACACCTTC.

This chain joins TRBV2 and TRBJ2-1, with 14 bases matching TRBD2. V was pared by 2 bases and J by 8 bases, with 5 bases of the junction left unmatched. The CDR3 totals 16 residues. The germline V gene has CDR1 SNHLY and CDR2 FYNNEI. The CDR3 nucleotides read TGTGCCAGCAGTGAACCGGGGACTAGCGGGGGCTATGAGCAGTTCTTC. This encodes CASSEPGTSGGYEQFF.

The rearrangement joins TRBV10-3 to TRBJ2-1; D perhaps matches TRBD2 (5 bases). CDR1 is ENHRY, CDR2 SYGVKD, per germline. V was shortened by 4 bases and J by 1 base, with 11 bases between the two germline ends. This CDR3 comprises 15 residues. The CDR3 nucleotides read TGTGCCATCAGTGCGACGACTATGTCCTACAATGAGCAGTTCTTC. It encodes CAISATTMSYNEQFF.

The rearrangement links TRBV15 to TRBJ1-2; 10 bases are a match to TRBD1. Trimming took 6 bases from V and 3 from J; bases not matched to a gene: 10. The germline gives CDR1 LNHNV, CDR2 YYDKDF (reference sequence). This CDR3 is built from 16 residues. The CDR3 DNA reads TGTGCCACCAGTACGGGACAGGGGACTTCGGACTATGGCTACACCTTC. Its translation is CATSTGQGTSDYGYTF.

The chain carries TRBV7-2 and TRBJ1-5, with 9 bases lining up with TRBD1. The CDR3 is made up of 19 amino acids. Looked up from germline, CDR1 is SGHTA and CDR2 is FQGNSA. Trimming cost V 4 bases and J 0 bases; bases outside gene matches: 13. The CDR3 is CASSSARDRVHGSNQPQHF. In DNA, the CDR3 is TGTGCCAGCAGCTCGGCCAGGGACAGGGTCCACGGTAGCAATCAGCCCCAGCATTTT.

The chain is built from TRBV10-3 and TRBJ1-1; tentatively, D is TRBD1 (6 bases). The germline CDR1 and CDR2 sequences are ENHRY and SYGVKD. Trimming left V 2 bases short and J 3 bases short, with 13 bases between. This CDR3 is 15 amino acids long. The CDR3: CAISETLQGYTEAFF. Here the CDR3 DNA reads TGTGCCATCAGTGAGACCTTACAGGGCTACACTGAAGCTTTCTTT.

This rearrangement joins TRBV20-1 to TRBJ2-2; D not resolved. The CDR3 sequence is 13 residues long. Germline values: CDR1 DFQATT, CDR2 SNEGSKA (reference sequence). V gave up 3 bases and J gave up 2 bases, with 7 bases separating them. The CDR3 loop reads CSASWQNTGELFF. CDR3 nucleotides: TGCAGTGCTAGTTGGCAAAACACCGGGGAGCTGTTTTTT.

Concerning this clone: Additional DNA sequences in this sample encode the identical CDR3. The chain uses TRBV15 and TRBJ1-5, with D unresolved. Trimming took off 0 bases at V and 1 base at J, with 10 bases between the two ends. Per germline, CDR1 LNHNV and CDR2 YYDKDF (reference sequence). The CDR3 is made up of 16 amino acids. In DNA form, the CDR3 reads TGTGCCACCAGCAGAGATAGGGAGAGGAGCAATCAGCCCCAGCATTTT. Amino acids: CATSRDRERSNQPQHF.

The V and J genes are TRBV5-1 and TRBJ2-6, with D possibly TRBD1 on 6 matching bases. In germline, CDR1 is SGHRS, CDR2 YFSETQ. V was pared by 4 bases and J by 1 base, with 9 bases between. This CDR3 has 15 residues. The DNA of the CDR3 is TGCGCCAGCAGCCCAGGGGAATCTGGGGCCAACGTCCTGACTTTC. Translated: CASSPGESGANVLTF.

This rearrangement joins TRBV19 to TRBJ1-6; TRBD1 might be the D (5 bases). The ends were cut back, 3 bases at V and 5 bases at J, with 11 bases in the middle. Germline CDR1 and CDR2: LNHDA and SQIVND (reference sequence). CDR3 size: 15 residues. The CDR3 bases are TGTGCCAGTAGTATTAGGGGCGGTAATAATTCACCCCTCCACTTT. Encoded protein: CASSIRGGNNSPLHF.

V gene TRBV12-3 or TRBV12-4 combines with J gene TRBJ1-1; D remains unclear. The ends were cut back, 1 base at V and 7 bases at J, with 4 bases in the middle. This CDR3 contains 11 residues. The DNA for the CDR3 is TGTGCCAGCAGTTTAGAGCATGAAGCTTTCTTT. Its protein product is CASSLEHEAFF.

The chain couples TRBV28 to TRBJ1-3, with 7 bases that match TRBD1. Germline trimming cut 3 bases from V and 0 bases from J; bases unmatched to any gene: 14. Germline values: CDR1 MDHEN, CDR2 SYDVKM. The CDR3 sequence is 19 residues long. In DNA, the CDR3 is TGTGCCAGCAGTTTGGGGGGCGCAGGGGGGTCCCTCTCTGGAAACACCATATATTTT. It is translated as CASSLGGAGGSLSGNTIYF. Looking up the rest from reference TRBV28 and TRBJ1-3 gives the full variable domain: DVKVTQSSRYLVKRTGEKVFLECVQDMDHENMFWYRQDPGLGLRLIYFSYDVKMKEKGDIPEGYSVSREKKERFSLILESASTNQTSMYLCASSLGGAGGSLSGNTIYFGEGSWLTVV.

This clone was observed a few times. The rearrangement uses TRBV2 and TRBJ1-1, with D unresolved. The germline V gene has CDR1 SNHLY and CDR2 FYNNEI. The CDR3 has 15 residues. Trimming removed 9 bases at V and 5 bases at J, with 22 bases between. In DNA form, the CDR3 reads TGTGCCAGTTATTCCGGGTCCCGAGGTTGGACTGAAGCTTTCTTT. Amino acids: CASYSGSRGWTEAFF.

A single count supports this clone. V and J are TRBV19 and TRBJ2-7; TRBD1 matches 7 bases. The germline gives CDR1 LNHDA, CDR2 SQIVND (reference sequence). The length of the CDR3 is 13 residues. Losses at the gene ends were 4 bases for V and 5 bases for J; bases not matched to a gene: 5. The CDR3 nucleotides are TGTGCCAGTAGTAGACAGGGTGGGGACGAGCAGTACTTC. Amino acids: CASSRQGGDEQYF.

There are a few counts of this clone. This chain uses TRBV5-1 with TRBJ1-1; the D gene is possibly TRBD1 (5 bases). The germline gives CDR1 SGHRS, CDR2 YFSETQ. The V and J ends lost 2 bases and 6 bases respectively, with 11 bases between them. The CDR3 consists of 13 residues. The chain's CDR3 is CASSFQGGAEAFF. CDR3 DNA sequence: TGCGCCAGCAGCTTCCAGGGAGGTGCTGAAGCTTTCTTT.